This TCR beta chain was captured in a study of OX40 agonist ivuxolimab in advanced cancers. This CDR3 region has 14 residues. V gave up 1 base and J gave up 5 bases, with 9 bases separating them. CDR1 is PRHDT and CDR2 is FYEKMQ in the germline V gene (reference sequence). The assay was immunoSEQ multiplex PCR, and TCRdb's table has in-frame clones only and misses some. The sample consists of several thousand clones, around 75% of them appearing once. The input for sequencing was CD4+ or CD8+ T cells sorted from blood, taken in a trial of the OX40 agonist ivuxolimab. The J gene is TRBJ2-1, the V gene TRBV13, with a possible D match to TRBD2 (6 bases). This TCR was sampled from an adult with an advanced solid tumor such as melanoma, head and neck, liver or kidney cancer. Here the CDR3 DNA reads TGTGCCAGCAGCTTAGCGGGGGTCCACAATGAGCAGTTCTTC. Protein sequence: CASSLAGVHNEQFF.